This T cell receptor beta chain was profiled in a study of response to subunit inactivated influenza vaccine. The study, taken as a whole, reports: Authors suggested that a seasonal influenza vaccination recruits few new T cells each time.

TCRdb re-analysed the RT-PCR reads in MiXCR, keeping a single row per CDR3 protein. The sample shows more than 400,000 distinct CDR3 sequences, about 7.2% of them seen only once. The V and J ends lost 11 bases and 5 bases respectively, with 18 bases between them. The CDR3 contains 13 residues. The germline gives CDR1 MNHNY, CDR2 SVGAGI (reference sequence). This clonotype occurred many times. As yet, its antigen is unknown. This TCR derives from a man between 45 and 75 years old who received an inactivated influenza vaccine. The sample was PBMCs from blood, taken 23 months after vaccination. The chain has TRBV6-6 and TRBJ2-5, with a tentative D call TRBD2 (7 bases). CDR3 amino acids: CAVSRGGSETQYF. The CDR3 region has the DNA TGTGCCGTCTCGAGGGGGGGTTCGGAGACCCAGTACTTC.